The clone carrying this T cell receptor (beta chain) occurred once. This entry is derived from a study of cytomegalovirus exposure and HLA in healthy donors. Only in-frame clones appear in the TCRdb table, and some are missing; sequencing was by immunoSEQ multiplex PCR. The repertoire consists of approximately 57,000 clones, with about 92% occurring once and the leading ten covering approximately 6.3%. The V gene lost 5 bases and the J gene lost 2 bases, with 6 bases spanning the gap. This CDR3 region has 13 residues. Germline CDR1 is SEHNR and CDR2 is FQNEAQ (reference sequence). The TCR comes from a young woman in good health and CMV-seronegative. V is TRBV7-9 and J is TRBJ2-2, with unresolved D. Sequencing was performed on PBMCs. For the CDR3, the DNA is TGTGCCAGCAGCCCAACAAACACCGGGGAGCTGTTTTTT. This gives the protein CASSPTNTGELFF.